This T cell receptor beta chain came from a study of T cells in localized non-small cell lung cancer. The protocol was immunoSEQ multiplex PCR, while the TCRdb copy is restricted to in-frame clones and leaves out a portion. The sample comprises tens of thousands of clones, roughly 89% of which are singletons, and roughly 15% rests with the top ten. Per the germline V gene, CDR1 is MNHEY and CDR2 is SMNVEV (reference sequence). V was clipped by 1 base and J by 8 bases, with 14 bases between them. CDR3 length: 14 residues. The TCR comes from a man between 40 and 70 years old with stage I squamous cell lung carcinoma. The chain has TRBV27 and TRBJ1-2; the D is unclear. The sequences come from peripheral blood, collected before any cancer treatment. As DNA, the CDR3 is TGTGCCAGCAGTTTATTCGGCAGGTTGAGCGGCTACACCTTC. Encoded protein: CASSLFGRLSGYTF.